These 8 T cell receptor beta chains share one sample of origin, sequenced in a study of cytomegalovirus exposure and HLA in healthy donors. PCR was performed using 60 Vbeta and 13 Jbeta primers. The data were produced by immunoSEQ multiplex PCR, yet TCRdb's version contains in-frame clones alone and is incomplete. The sample includes 150,000 to 200,000 clones, around 87% of them seen just once. Input material: PBMCs. These receptors were obtained from a woman between 18 and 30 years old in good health and CMV-seronegative.

The V and J genes are TRBV19 and TRBJ2-5; D might be TRBD2 (6 bases). The assigned J gene may be wrong: the sequence end matches TRBJ2-7 better. Germline CDR1 and CDR2: LNHDA and SQIVND (reference sequence). This CDR3 is built from 12 residues. The CDR3 reads CASGRGYDEQYF. Written as DNA, the CDR3 is TGTGCCAGCGGGCGGGGATACGACGAGCAGTACTTC.

The chain links TRBV9 to TRBJ2-1, with TRBD2 identical over 8 bases. The V gene's germline CDR1 is SGDLS and CDR2 YYNGEE. The V gene end was trimmed by 2 bases and the J gene end by 6 bases; junction bases not matched to a gene: 4. The CDR3 covers 14 residues. CDR3 DNA sequence: TGTGCCAGCAGCGTCAGCGGGAGTGGCAATGAGCAGTTCTTC. The encoded protein is CASSVSGSGNEQFF.

The J gene is TRBJ1-5, the V gene TRBV14; perhaps TRBD1 as D (6 bases). V gave up 6 bases and J gave up 7 bases, with 13 bases separating them. The CDR3 has 13 residues. CDR1 SGHDN and CDR2 FVKESK come from the germline V gene. CDR3 region: CASSLGGSQPQHF. The CDR3 nucleotides read TGTGCCAGCAGTCTAGGGGGATCCCAGCCCCAGCATTTT.

The chain has TRBV5-1 and TRBJ1-2, with D unclear. CDR3 length equals 13 residues. The germline CDR1 and CDR2 sequences are SGHRS and YFSETQ. Deletions cut 0 bases from V and 8 bases from J, with 11 bases between. In DNA form, the CDR3 reads TGCGCCAGCAGCTTGGATCCGGGTTCCGGCTACACCTTC. Protein: CASSLDPGSGYTF.

The sample holds one count of this clone. DNA for the CDR3: TGCGCCAGCAGCCAAGTGACGGGAGGTCGCACAGATACGCAGTATTTT. Translation: CASSQVTGGRTDTQYF. The rearrangement links TRBV4-3 to TRBJ2-3; TRBD2 agrees at 7 bases. The CDR3 length is 16 residues. J lost 1 base, V lost 1 base, and 5 bases had no gene match. Germline V CDR1 and CDR2: LGHNA, YSLEER.

The chain couples TRBV2 to TRBJ2-7, with no clear D. Germline V gene sequence: CDR1 SNHLY, CDR2 FYNNEI. The ends were cut back, 7 bases at V and 3 bases at J, with 7 bases in the middle. CDR3 size: 11 residues. The CDR3 DNA reads TGTGCCAGCATTTCCAGCTACGAGCAGTACTTC. Amino acid sequence: CASISSYEQYF.

The chain is built from TRBV7-9 and TRBJ2-7; 9 nucleotides line up with TRBD1. V trimming: 6 bases; J trimming: 1 base; junction bases outside the gene matches: 7. The germline V gene encodes CDR1 SEHNR and CDR2 FQNEAQ (reference sequence). The CDR3 consists of 15 residues. The CDR3, as DNA: TGTGCCAGCAGTGTTCCGGACAGGGGTTCCTACGAGCAGTACTTC. Translating gives CASSVPDRGSYEQYF. The full variable domain, its missing parts supplied by reference TRBV7-9 and TRBJ2-7, is DTGVSQNPRHKITKRGQNVTFRCDPISEHNRLYWYRQTLGQGPEFLTYFQNEAQLEKSRLLSDRFSAERPKGSFSTLEIQRTEQGDSAMYLCASSVPDRGSYEQYFGPGTRLTVT.

This chain joins TRBV7-2 and TRBJ2-1; D uncertain. This CDR3 has 11 amino acids. V was trimmed by 5 bases and J by 5 bases, leaving 4 bases between them. Per the germline V gene, CDR1 is SGHTA and CDR2 is FQGNSA. The CDR3 nucleotides read TGTGCCAGCAGCAGCCACAATGAGCAGTTCTTC. Protein product: CASSSHNEQFF.